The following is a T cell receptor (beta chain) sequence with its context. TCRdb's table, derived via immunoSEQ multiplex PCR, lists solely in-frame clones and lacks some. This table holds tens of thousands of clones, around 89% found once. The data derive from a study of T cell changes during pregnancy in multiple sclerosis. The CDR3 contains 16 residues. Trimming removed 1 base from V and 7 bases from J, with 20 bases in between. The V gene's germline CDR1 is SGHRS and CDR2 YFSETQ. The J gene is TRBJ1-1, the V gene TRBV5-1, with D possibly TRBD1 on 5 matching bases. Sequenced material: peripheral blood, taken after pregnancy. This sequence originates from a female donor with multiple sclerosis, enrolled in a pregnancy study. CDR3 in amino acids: CASSLSIVTAPSEAFF. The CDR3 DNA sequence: TGCGCCAGCAGCTTGAGTATCGTGACAGCCCCCAGTGAAGCTTTCTTT.